The 24 T cell receptor beta chains below were found in one sample sequenced in a study of blood T cell repertoires in COVID-19. Method: immunoSEQ multiplex PCR; TCRdb's copy keeps in-frame clones and lacks some. Found here are roughly 140,000 clones, 60% to 80% of them singletons; the top ten hold over 8.5%. The sequencing sample was made of peripheral blood. The receptors derive from a middle-aged man with active or convalescent COVID-19.

The chain combines TRBV19 with TRBJ2-1, with 8 bases matching TRBD2. Trimming cost V 5 bases and J 13 bases; bases outside gene matches: 4. The CDR3 runs to 11 residues. Looked up from germline, CDR1 is LNHDA and CDR2 is SQIVND (reference sequence). The CDR3: CASSSGRAQFF. CDR3 nucleotides: TGTGCCAGTAGTTCCGGGAGGGCCCAGTTCTTC.

The chain couples TRBV6-4 to TRBJ2-1, with 8 positions matching TRBD1. The V gene end was trimmed by 3 bases and the J gene end by 4 bases; junction bases not matched to a gene: 11. The CDR3 is 17 amino acids. Germline CDR1 MRHNA, CDR2 SNTAGT. The CDR3 sequence is CASSENSGGQAYNEQFF. CDR3 bases: TGTGCCAGCAGTGAAAATTCTGGGGGACAGGCATACAATGAGCAGTTCTTC.

The genes are TRBV19 and TRBJ2-3; D not certain. Trimming removed 2 bases at V and 0 bases at J, with 6 bases between. CDR3 length: 14 amino acids. The germline V gene encodes CDR1 LNHDA and CDR2 SQIVND (reference sequence). CDR3 amino acids: CASSISQSTDTQYF. CDR3 bases: TGTGCCAGTAGTATAAGTCAGAGCACAGATACGCAGTATTTT.

This clone was observed a few times. The V and J genes are TRBV24-1 and TRBJ2-7; 11 positions match TRBD2. Unmatched junction bases numbered 3, after V lost 3 bases and J lost 3 bases. Germline V gives CDR1 KGHDR, CDR2 SFDVKD. The CDR3 runs to 15 residues. CDR3 amino acids: CATSDVGTSGYEQYF. The DNA for the CDR3 is TGTGCCACCAGTGATGTGGGGACTAGCGGCTACGAGCAGTACTTC.

The rearrangement links TRBV29-1 to TRBJ1-2; D is uncertain. This CDR3 comprises 11 residues. CDR1 and CDR2 from the germline V gene are SQVTM and ANQGSEA. The germline V and J ends were trimmed by 3 bases and 4 bases, with 6 bases remaining between them. DNA for the CDR3: TGCAGCGTTGACTACGGCTATGGCTACACCTTC. Its translation: CSVDYGYGYTF.

The gene calls are TRBV19 and TRBJ2-1, with 10 nucleotides matching TRBD2. This CDR3 region has 16 residues. Germline lookup yields CDR1 LNHDA and CDR2 SQIVND (reference sequence). The V and J ends lost 6 bases and 4 bases, in that order; junction bases with no gene match: 9. The DNA of the CDR3 is TGTGCCAGTAGGGACCGTAGCGGGAGGACTTACAATGAGCAGTTCTTC. It codes for CASRDRSGRTYNEQFF.

The chain combines TRBV21-1 with TRBJ1-6; the table's TRBD1 call for D was not verified on the DNA. TRBV21-1 is annotated as a pseudogene. The CDR3 runs to 17 residues. The CDR3 nucleotides are TGTGCCAGCAGATCCATTCATGACCGGGACAGAGATTCACCCCTCCACTTT. It translates to CASRSIHDRDRDSPLHF.

This clone was detected only a few times. The CDR3 nucleotides are TGTGCCAGCAGCCAAGTCCTAGCGGGAGGAAGCTCCTACGAGCAGTACTTC. Its protein product is CASSQVLAGGSSYEQYF. This chain connects TRBV4-2 to TRBJ2-7; 11 bases are shared with TRBD2. V lost 1 base, J lost 0 bases, and 5 bases stayed unmatched. The CDR3 has 17 residues. Germline V CDR1 and CDR2: LGHNA, YNFKEQ.

The chain is built from TRBV27 and TRBJ2-5; 7 bases fit TRBD1. Germline V gives CDR1 MNHEY, CDR2 SMNVEV (reference sequence). This CDR3 has 14 amino acids. V trimming: 6 bases; J trimming: 4 bases; junction bases outside the gene matches: 8. The CDR3 region is CASSVTGSGETQYF. In nucleotides, the CDR3 is TGTGCCAGCAGCGTGACAGGGTCGGGAGAGACCCAGTACTTC.

In its sample, this clone was seen once. This chain joins TRBV7-6 and TRBJ2-7; TRBD1 matches 7 bases. V shed 1 base and J 4 bases; nucleotides not matched to a gene: 4. This CDR3 contains 14 residues. Germline V gives CDR1 SGHVS, CDR2 FNYEAQ. The CDR3 protein is CASSLETGTYEQYF. The CDR3 DNA follows: TGTGCCAGCAGCTTAGAGACAGGGACGTACGAGCAGTACTTC.

The chain links TRBV2 to TRBJ2-3; 11 bases agree with TRBD2. This CDR3 comprises 15 residues. Germline CDR1 is SNHLY and CDR2 is FYNNEI. V shed 7 bases and J 0 bases; nucleotides not matched to a gene: 3. The CDR3 reads CASTGTSGSTDTQYF. CDR3 coding DNA: TGTGCCAGCACGGGGACTAGCGGCAGCACAGATACGCAGTATTTT.

This clone was picked up a small number of times. The V call is TRBV6-4, the J call TRBJ2-5; D is perhaps TRBD2 (6 bases). The V and J ends lost 8 bases and 4 bases respectively, with 17 bases between them. The CDR3 covers 14 residues. Germline V gives CDR1 MRHNA, CDR2 SNTAGT. CDR3 in amino acids: CASPINLGGETQYF. The CDR3 DNA is TGTGCCAGCCCAATAAACCTGGGGGGAGAGACCCAGTACTTC.

The sample holds one count of this clone. The gene calls are TRBV6-5 and TRBJ2-1, with 7 bases matching TRBD1. This CDR3 contains 16 residues. CDR1 is MNHEY and CDR2 is SVGAGI in the germline V gene. Losses at the gene ends were 0 bases for V and 2 bases for J; bases not matched to a gene: 4. This CDR3 is CASSYSRQGAYNEQFF. In DNA form, the CDR3 reads TGTGCCAGCAGTTACTCGAGGCAGGGGGCCTACAATGAGCAGTTCTTC.

The chain combines TRBV7-2 with TRBJ2-1; the match to TRBD1 covers 7 bases. Germline CDR1 is SGHTA and CDR2 is FQGNSA. This CDR3 comprises 14 residues. V dropped 8 bases and J dropped 3; count of bases not matched to a gene: 7. CDR3 sequence (DNA): TGTGCCAGCTCCGGGACAGCTTACTACAATGAGCAGTTCTTC. Protein product: CASSGTAYYNEQFF.

V gene TRBV27 combines with J gene TRBJ2-1, with TRBD2 matching 13 bases. Looked up from germline, CDR1 is MNHEY and CDR2 is SMNVEV (reference sequence). The length of the CDR3 is 17 residues. Unmatched junction bases numbered 3, after V lost 2 bases and J lost 2 bases. DNA of the CDR3: TGTGCCAGCAGTTTAAAGACTAGCGGGAGGACCTACAATGAGCAGTTCTTC. It codes for CASSLKTSGRTYNEQFF.

J is TRBJ2-4 and V is TRBV5-6; the D gene is possibly TRBD2 (6 bases). The CDR3 runs to 13 residues. Trimming cost V 3 bases and J 6 bases, with 10 bases left between them. CDR1 and CDR2 (germline): SGHDT, YYEEEE. CDR3 protein: CASSSNGRNIQYF. CDR3 in DNA: TGTGCCAGCAGCTCCAACGGGAGAAACATTCAGTACTTC.

This sequence joins TRBV29-1 and TRBJ2-3; a weak D match, TRBD2 (6 bases). Germline V lookup: CDR1 SQVTM, CDR2 ANQGSEA. The V gene lost 4 bases and the J gene lost 4 bases, with 6 bases spanning the gap. The CDR3 loop spans 11 amino acids. CDR3 in DNA: TGCAGCGTTGGGGAGGCAGATACGCAGTATTTT. It encodes CSVGEADTQYF.

The chain joins TRBV5-1 to TRBJ2-3; possibly TRBD1 for D (5 bases). The CDR3 has 12 amino acids. Trimming cost V 4 bases and J 4 bases, with 7 bases left between them. Germline assignment: CDR1 SGHRS and CDR2 YFSETQ. CDR3 nucleotide sequence: TGCGCCAGCAGCAAACAGGCAGATACGCAGTATTTT. It yields the protein CASSKQADTQYF.

The chain joins TRBV10-1 to TRBJ1-4; D ambiguous. CDR3 length: 13 amino acids. Germline-derived CDR1 and CDR2 are WNHNN and SYGVQD (reference sequence). V lost 7 bases, J lost 0 bases, and 6 bases lay in between. In nucleotides, the CDR3 is TGCGCCAGCACGGCGGCAACTAATGAAAAACTGTTTTTT. Residues: CASTAATNEKLFF.

A few counts support this clone. The rearrangement links TRBV7-2 to TRBJ1-6; possible D gene TRBD1, 5 bases. The CDR3 length is 13 residues. Trimming pared 6 bases from V and 7 bases from J, leaving 10 bases between. CDR1 and CDR2 (germline): SGHTA, FQGNSA. In DNA form, the CDR3 reads TGTGCCAGCAGACAAAGACAGAATTCACCCCTCCACTTT. Residues: CASRQRQNSPLHF.

The chain carries TRBV2 and TRBJ2-2; D remains ambiguous. V was cut by 3 bases and J by 6 bases, with 17 bases left in between. CDR1 and CDR2 from the germline V gene are SNHLY and FYNNEI. The CDR3 extends over 16 amino acids. The CDR3 DNA sequence: TGTGCCAGCAGTGATGGTGGCCTTAATTTGTCCGGGGAGCTGTTTTTT. Encoded protein: CASSDGGLNLSGELFF. Together with reference TRBV2 and TRBJ2-2, the CDR3 gives the full variable domain: EPEVTQTPSHQVTQMGQEVILRCVPISNHLYFYWYRQILGQKVEFLVSFYNNEISEKSEIFDDQFSVERPDGSNFTLKIRSTKLEDSAMYFCASSDGGLNLSGELFFGEGSRLTVL.

The rearrangement joins TRBV9 to TRBJ2-1; TRBD2 matches at 9 bases. Per germline, CDR1 SGDLS and CDR2 YYNGEE. The CDR3 runs 15 residues. With 0 bases clipped from V and 8 bases from J, the junction kept 6 bases outside the gene matches. CDR3 bases: TGTGCCAGCAGCGTAGGTAGCGGGAGTTCTCATGAGCAGTTCTTC. It specifies CASSVGSGSSHEQFF.

This rearrangement joins TRBV11-2 to TRBJ2-7, with TRBD2 matching 9 bases. The V gene end was trimmed by 4 bases and the J gene end by 8 bases; junction bases not matched to a gene: 9. CDR1 and CDR2 from the germline V gene are SGHAT and FQNNGV. The CDR3 spans 14 residues. The CDR3 DNA reads as TGTGCCAGCAGCTCTAGCGGGACATCGGCCAAGCAGTACTTC. This gives the protein CASSSSGTSAKQYF. Based on the CDR3 plus reference TRBV11-2 and TRBJ2-7, the full variable domain is EAGVAQSPRYKIIEKRQSVAFWCNPISGHATLYWYQQILGQGPKLLIQFQNNGVVDDSQLPKDRFSAERLKGVDSTLKIQPAKLEDSAVYLCASSSSGTSAKQYFGPGTRLTVT.

The chain couples TRBV28 to TRBJ1-2, with 7 bases that match TRBD1. In germline, CDR1 is MDHEN, CDR2 SYDVKM. Unmatched junction bases numbered 3, after V lost 2 bases and J lost 3 bases. This CDR3 has 14 residues. The CDR3 region is CASSLDGTDYGYTF. The CDR3 DNA reads as TGTGCCAGCAGTTTAGATGGGACAGACTATGGCTACACCTTC.